The 3 T cell receptor beta chains reported below all come from one sample, sequenced in a study of T-cell memory formation after mild COVID-19. TCRdb fed the 5' RACE reads into MiXCR, producing one record per CDR3 protein. The table shows 100,000 to 120,000 distinct CDR3 sequences, with 22% occurring only once. The sequenced sample was PBMCs or a T cell subset sorted from them (not recorded which). These receptors came from a man younger than 30 who had mild COVID-19 (a few samples of this study predate the infection). Cell type and time point are not known.

The V and J genes are TRBV6-1 and TRBJ1-5; maybe TRBD1 (5 bases). CDR1 is MNHNS, CDR2 SASEGT, per germline. This CDR3 region has 17 residues. The V end lost 6 bases, the J end lost 6 bases, and 24 bases lay between the germline ends. CDR3 bases: TGTGCCAGCAGCCAGAGGCTTAGTGGAAGGGGCTTTCAGCCCCAGCATTTT. As protein: CASSQRLSGRGFQPQHF.

The chain carries TRBV4-1 and TRBJ2-5; 7 bases are a match to TRBD2. There are 15 residues in the CDR3. CDR1 and CDR2 (germline): MGHRA, YSYEKL. The V segment lost 6 bases and the J segment 3 bases; nucleotides outside the gene matches: 10. CDR3 in DNA: TGCGCCAGCAGTGACCCAGGCCGGGGGGAAGAGACCCAGTACTTC. Its protein product is CASSDPGRGEETQYF.

This clonotype was observed a few times. The chain is built from TRBV6-2 or TRBV6-3 and TRBJ1-5, with D unresolved. Trimming cost V 5 bases and J 0 bases, with 8 bases left between them. Germline lookup yields CDR1 MNHEY and CDR2 SVGEGT. This CDR3 is 14 amino acids long. This CDR3 reads CASSISYSNQPQHF. The DNA for the CDR3 is TGTGCCAGCAGTATCAGCTATAGCAATCAGCCCCAGCATTTT.